Here is one T cell receptor beta chain with its context. The antigen remains undetermined. CDR1 and CDR2 from the germline V gene are SGHDN and FVKESK. The germline V and J ends were trimmed by 1 base and 3 bases, with 10 bases remaining between them. The CDR3 is 14 amino acids. Libraries were prepared by immunoSEQ multiplex PCR; TCRdb keeps only in-frame clonotypes and omits some of them. The data contain a few million clones, over 90% of them seen just once; the ten biggest clones take up roughly 0.36%. This sample stems from a study of shared clonotypes between healthy human individuals. Study context: The donor group consisted of a couple of women and a few men, aged 18 to 49. Used for every donor were three CD4 naive, three CD4 memory, two CD8 naive and one CD8 memory plate. Study results and limitations: Larger richness was generally estimated for naive than memory subsets.

Donors, healthy HIV-negative adults, lacked recent acute infections or vaccinations. Sequencing was done on a sample of naive CD4+ T cells from PBMCs. Subset: CD45RA+ positively selected. The V and J genes are TRBV14 and TRBJ2-7; unclear D gene. The sequence was obtained from a man aged 18 to 30 in good health. Some clones in this sample may be carry-over from other donors' samples. DNA for the CDR3: TGTGCCAGCAGCCAAGGAGGAGTTCTCTACGAGCAGTACTTC. Encoded protein: CASSQGGVLYEQYF.